In its sample, the clone carrying this TCR beta chain was seen many times. Its antigen is unidentified. V was clipped by 7 bases and J by 4 bases, with 13 bases between them. The germline CDR1 and CDR2 sequences are MNHEY and SVGEGT. The CDR3 is 13 residues long. This entry comes from a study of early T cells in non-severe SARS-CoV-2 infection. Study context: RNA in bulk from unsorted whole blood was sequenced, and chains were unpaired. Notes on the study in general: The matching step, a VDJdb search, favored anti-spike CD8 responses and missed private and CD4 specificities.

The TCR library protocol was used to attach unique molecular identifiers. These identifiers were attached to individual cDNA molecules. TCRdb fed the 5' RACE reads into MiXCR, producing one record per CDR3 protein. The sample has 75,000 to 80,000 distinct CDR3 sequences, over 9% seen once. This receptor was obtained from an adult who was a healthcare worker with PCR-confirmed SARS-CoV-2 infection or an uninfected control (not recorded which). V usage is TRBV6-2 or TRBV6-3 and J usage is TRBJ1-1; D is perhaps TRBD1 (5 bases). Sample: whole blood. The CDR3 nucleotides read TGTGCCAGCACCCCGTCGGGGCCCACTGAAGCTTTCTTT. It encodes CASTPSGPTEAFF.